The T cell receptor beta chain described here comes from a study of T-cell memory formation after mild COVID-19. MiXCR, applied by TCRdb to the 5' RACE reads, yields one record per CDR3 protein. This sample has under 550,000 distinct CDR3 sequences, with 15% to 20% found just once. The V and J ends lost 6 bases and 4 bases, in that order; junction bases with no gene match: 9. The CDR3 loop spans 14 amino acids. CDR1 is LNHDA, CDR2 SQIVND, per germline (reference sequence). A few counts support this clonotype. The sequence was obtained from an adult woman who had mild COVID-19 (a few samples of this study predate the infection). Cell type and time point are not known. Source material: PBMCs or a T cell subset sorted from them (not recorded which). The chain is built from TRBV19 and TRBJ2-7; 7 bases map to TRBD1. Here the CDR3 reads CASSDPGQRYEQYF. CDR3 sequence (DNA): TGTGCCAGTAGCGATCCGGGACAGCGGTACGAGCAGTACTTC.